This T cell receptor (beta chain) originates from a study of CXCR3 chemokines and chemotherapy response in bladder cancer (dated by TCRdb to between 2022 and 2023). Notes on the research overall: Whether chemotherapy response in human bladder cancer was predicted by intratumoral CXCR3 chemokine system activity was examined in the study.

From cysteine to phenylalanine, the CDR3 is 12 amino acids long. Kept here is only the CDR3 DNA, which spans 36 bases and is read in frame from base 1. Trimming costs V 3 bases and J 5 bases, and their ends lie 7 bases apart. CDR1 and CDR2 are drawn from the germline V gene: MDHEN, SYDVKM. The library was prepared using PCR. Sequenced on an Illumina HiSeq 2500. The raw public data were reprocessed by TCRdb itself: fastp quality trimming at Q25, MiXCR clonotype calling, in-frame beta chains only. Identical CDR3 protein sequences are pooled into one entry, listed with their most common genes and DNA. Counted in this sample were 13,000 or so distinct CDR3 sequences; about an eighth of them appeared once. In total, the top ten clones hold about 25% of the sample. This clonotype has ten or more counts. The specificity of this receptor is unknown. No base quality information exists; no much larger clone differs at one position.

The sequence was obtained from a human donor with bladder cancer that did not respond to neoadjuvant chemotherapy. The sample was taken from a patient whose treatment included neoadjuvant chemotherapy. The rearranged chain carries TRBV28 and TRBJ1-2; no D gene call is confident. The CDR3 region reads CASSLEGYGYTF. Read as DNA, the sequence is TGTGCCAGCAGTTTGGAGGGTTATGGCTACACCTTC.